This is a list of T cell receptor beta chains from one sample in a study of human T cells and chemical hapten exposure. One entry per CDR3 protein, called by TCRdb with MiXCR from the RACE reads. Among 87,000 or so distinct CDR3 sequences listed, 8% to 10% were seen once. The sequencing here drew on whole blood, taken in connection with sensitization to the hapten diphenylcyclopropenone (DPC). All receptors come from a woman aged 40 to 50 with alopecia areata. Some clones in this sample may be carry-over from other donors' samples. CDR3s include the opening cysteine and the closing phenylalanine or tryptophan. The D gene is left open where the match is weak. The listing skips clone size in some rows; elsewhere it reads once, few, many or a size class.

clone size: NA
V gene: TRBV28
J gene: TRBJ1-6
D gene: NA
CDR3 DNA: TGTGCCAGCAGTTTACCCAGCCTGGGTAATTCACCCCTCCACTTT
CDR3 protein: CASSLPSLGNSPLHF

clone size: NA
V gene: TRBV6-5
J gene: TRBJ2-1
D gene: NA
CDR3 DNA: TGTGCCAGCAGTTACGATATCCAGGGGGAGCAGTTCTTC
CDR3 protein: CASSYDIQGEQFF

clone size: many
V gene: TRBV6-2/TRBV6-3
J gene: TRBJ2-2
D gene: NA
CDR3 DNA: TGTGCCAGCAGCCCTTCGGGTCGGGCGGGCACCGGGGAGCTGTTTTTT
CDR3 protein: CASSPSGRAGTGELFF

clone size: many
V gene: TRBV15
J gene: TRBJ1-3
D gene: NA
CDR3 DNA: TGTGCCACCAGCAGTCCCGGCGAGAGGGGCTCTGGAAACACCATATATTTT
CDR3 protein: CATSSPGERGSGNTIYF

clone size: NA
V gene: TRBV7-8
J gene: TRBJ1-6
D gene: TRBD1
CDR3 DNA: TGTGCCAGCAGCTTAGCTGGACAGGGGGCTTCACCCCTCCACTTT
CDR3 protein: CASSLAGQGASPLHF

clone size: NA
V gene: TRBV28
J gene: TRBJ2-1
D gene: TRBD1
CDR3 DNA: TGTGCCAGCAGTTTAGGTGGACAGGCTTCCAATGAGCAGTTCTTC
CDR3 protein: CASSLGGQASNEQFF

clone size: few
V gene: TRBV29-1
J gene: TRBJ1-3
D gene: NA
CDR3 DNA: TGCAGCGTTCGGGGGGGCTCTGGAAACACCATATATTTT
CDR3 protein: CSVRGGSGNTIYF

clone size: many
V gene: TRBV5-1
J gene: TRBJ2-5
D gene: TRBD1
CDR3 DNA: TGCGCCAGCAGCTTGGCACAGGGGGCAGGAGAGACCCAGTACTTC
CDR3 protein: CASSLAQGAGETQYF

clone size: few
V gene: TRBV4-2
J gene: TRBJ1-1
D gene: NA
CDR3 DNA: TGTGCCAGCAGCCAAGATACAGGGCTAGCTTTCTTT
CDR3 protein: CASSQDTGLAFF

clone size: few
V gene: TRBV3-1
J gene: TRBJ2-7
D gene: TRBD2
CDR3 DNA: TGTGCCAGCAGCGTGACTAGCGGGGCGACCTACGAGCAGTACTTC
CDR3 protein: CASSVTSGATYEQYF

clone size: NA
V gene: TRBV2
J gene: TRBJ1-5
D gene: TRBD1
CDR3 DNA: TGTGCCAGCAGTTTAGGGACAGTCGGGGCCCAGCATTTT
CDR3 protein: CASSLGTVGAQHF

clone size: many
V gene: TRBV4-3
J gene: TRBJ2-3
D gene: NA
CDR3 DNA: TGCGCCAGCAGCCAAGATCGGAGGGGGCCAGATACGCAGTATTTT
CDR3 protein: CASSQDRRGPDTQYF

clone size: many
V gene: TRBV29-1
J gene: TRBJ2-7
D gene: TRBD1
CDR3 DNA: TGCAGCGTCCCAGGACAGGCTTCCTACGAGCAGTACTTC
CDR3 protein: CSVPGQASYEQYF

clone size: few
V gene: TRBV18
J gene: TRBJ1-2
D gene: TRBD1
CDR3 DNA: TGTGCCAGCTCTCCGGACAGGGGGGTTTTGTCCTATGGCTACACCTTC
CDR3 protein: CASSPDRGVLSYGYTF

clone size: few
V gene: TRBV7-2
J gene: TRBJ1-5
D gene: NA
CDR3 DNA: TGTGCCAGCAGCCCCACGAGGGATCAGCCCCAGCATTTT
CDR3 protein: CASSPTRDQPQHF

clone size: many
V gene: TRBV6-5
J gene: TRBJ1-6
D gene: NA
CDR3 DNA: TGTGCCAGCAGTCAGCAGGGCCTACCCACTTCACCCCTCCACTTT
CDR3 protein: CASSQQGLPTSPLHF

clone size: few
V gene: TRBV6-5
J gene: TRBJ1-6
D gene: NA
CDR3 DNA: TGTGCCAGCAGCGGTGGGACCATTAATTCACCCCTCCACTTT
CDR3 protein: CASSGGTINSPLHF

clone size: NA
V gene: TRBV4-1
J gene: TRBJ2-5
D gene: NA
CDR3 DNA: TGCGCCAGCAACCAAGATCCGAAGGGGAGGACCCGGGGGGAGACCCAGTACTTC
CDR3 protein: CASNQDPKGRTRGETQYF

clone size: NA
V gene: TRBV7-2
J gene: TRBJ2-5
D gene: NA
CDR3 DNA: TGTGCCAGCGGGCAGACCCAGTACTTC
CDR3 protein: CASGQTQYF

clone size: few
V gene: TRBV5-1
J gene: TRBJ2-1
D gene: NA
CDR3 DNA: TGCGCCAGCAGCGCCGGGACATTGTACAATGAGCAGTTCTTC
CDR3 protein: CASSAGTLYNEQFF

clone size: NA
V gene: TRBV9
J gene: TRBJ1-1
D gene: NA
CDR3 DNA: TGTGCCAGCAGCCCCCACCGGGAGGGCACTGAAGCTTTCTTT
CDR3 protein: CASSPHREGTEAFF

clone size: many
V gene: TRBV20-1
J gene: TRBJ1-1
D gene: NA
CDR3 DNA: TGCAGTGCTAGAGGGAATAGGGCTTTCTTT
CDR3 protein: CSARGNRAFF

clone size: NA
V gene: TRBV6-2/TRBV6-3
J gene: TRBJ1-2
D gene: TRBD1
CDR3 DNA: TGTGCCAGCAGTCGTTATCGCGGACAGGGTTATGGCTACACCTTC
CDR3 protein: CASSRYRGQGYGYTF

clone size: NA
V gene: TRBV20-1
J gene: TRBJ2-5
D gene: NA
CDR3 DNA: TGCAGTGCTAGAGAGGCTACCCAAGGCGCGGACCAAGAGACCCAGTACTTC
CDR3 protein: CSAREATQGADQETQYF

clone size: many
V gene: TRBV3-1
J gene: TRBJ2-5
D gene: NA
CDR3 DNA: TGTGCCAGCAGCCCACTTTTTGAGACCCAGTACTTC
CDR3 protein: CASSPLFETQYF

clone size: NA
V gene: TRBV9
J gene: TRBJ2-7
D gene: NA
CDR3 DNA: TGTGCCAGCAGCCAGGGCGGGACTGCCACCTCCTACGAGCAGTACTTC
CDR3 protein: CASSQGGTATSYEQYF

clone size: few
V gene: TRBV11-2
J gene: TRBJ2-2
D gene: NA
CDR3 DNA: TGTGCCAGCAGCTTGAGGATAAACACCGGGGAGCTGTTTTTT
CDR3 protein: CASSLRINTGELFF

clone size: NA
V gene: TRBV20-1
J gene: TRBJ2-2
D gene: NA
CDR3 DNA: TGCAGTGCTAGTGTTGGCGGGTGGAACACCGGGGAGCTGTTTTTT
CDR3 protein: CSASVGGWNTGELFF

clone size: few
V gene: TRBV12-3/TRBV12-4
J gene: TRBJ1-6
D gene: NA
CDR3 DNA: TGTGCCAGCAGTTTGGGTTGGGCAGGGACCCTCTCCTATAATTCACCCCTCCACTTT
CDR3 protein: CASSLGWAGTLSYNSPLHF

clone size: NA
V gene: TRBV6-2/TRBV6-3
J gene: TRBJ2-7
D gene: NA
CDR3 DNA: TGTGCCAGCAGGCCAGGCGGGGCGTCCTACGAGCAGTACTTC
CDR3 protein: CASRPGGASYEQYF

clone size: many
V gene: TRBV6-2/TRBV6-3
J gene: TRBJ2-6
D gene: NA
CDR3 DNA: TGTGCCAGCAGCTCATTTGGGGACTCTGGGGCCAACGTCCTGACTTTC
CDR3 protein: CASSSFGDSGANVLTF

clone size: many
V gene: TRBV12-3/TRBV12-4
J gene: TRBJ2-1
D gene: TRBD2
CDR3 DNA: TGTGCCAGCAGGCGGACTCCAGCGGGGTCCCCGGGGTTCTTC
CDR3 protein: CASRRTPAGSPGFF

clone size: few
V gene: TRBV12-3/TRBV12-4
J gene: TRBJ1-2
D gene: NA
CDR3 DNA: TGTGCCAGCAGTTATTCCAGGGCGCCACGGGGCTATGGCTACACCTTC
CDR3 protein: CASSYSRAPRGYGYTF

clone size: many
V gene: TRBV6-6
J gene: TRBJ2-7
D gene: NA
CDR3 DNA: TGTGCCAGCAGTTACCCGACGGCTGCCTACGAGCAGTACTTC
CDR3 protein: CASSYPTAAYEQYF

clone size: many
V gene: TRBV7-9
J gene: TRBJ2-5
D gene: TRBD2
CDR3 DNA: TGTGCCAGCAGCTATATAGCGGGGGGAGAGACCCAGTACTTC
CDR3 protein: CASSYIAGGETQYF

clone size: many
V gene: TRBV7-2
J gene: TRBJ1-6
D gene: NA
CDR3 DNA: TGTGCCAGCAGCTCTAATAATTCACCCCTCCACTTT
CDR3 protein: CASSSNNSPLHF

clone size: few
V gene: TRBV7-2
J gene: TRBJ2-7
D gene: TRBD2
CDR3 DNA: TGTGCCAGCAGCGTGACTAGCGGGGGGTACGAGCAGTACTTC
CDR3 protein: CASSVTSGGYEQYF

clone size: few
V gene: TRBV5-1
J gene: TRBJ2-2
D gene: NA
CDR3 DNA: TGCGCCAGCAGATTACAGGGGAACACCGGGGAGCTGTTTTTT
CDR3 protein: CASRLQGNTGELFF

clone size: few
V gene: TRBV6-5
J gene: TRBJ2-7
D gene: NA
CDR3 DNA: TGTGCCAGCAGCTCACCGGGACAAGCCTACGAGCAGTACTTC
CDR3 protein: CASSSPGQAYEQYF